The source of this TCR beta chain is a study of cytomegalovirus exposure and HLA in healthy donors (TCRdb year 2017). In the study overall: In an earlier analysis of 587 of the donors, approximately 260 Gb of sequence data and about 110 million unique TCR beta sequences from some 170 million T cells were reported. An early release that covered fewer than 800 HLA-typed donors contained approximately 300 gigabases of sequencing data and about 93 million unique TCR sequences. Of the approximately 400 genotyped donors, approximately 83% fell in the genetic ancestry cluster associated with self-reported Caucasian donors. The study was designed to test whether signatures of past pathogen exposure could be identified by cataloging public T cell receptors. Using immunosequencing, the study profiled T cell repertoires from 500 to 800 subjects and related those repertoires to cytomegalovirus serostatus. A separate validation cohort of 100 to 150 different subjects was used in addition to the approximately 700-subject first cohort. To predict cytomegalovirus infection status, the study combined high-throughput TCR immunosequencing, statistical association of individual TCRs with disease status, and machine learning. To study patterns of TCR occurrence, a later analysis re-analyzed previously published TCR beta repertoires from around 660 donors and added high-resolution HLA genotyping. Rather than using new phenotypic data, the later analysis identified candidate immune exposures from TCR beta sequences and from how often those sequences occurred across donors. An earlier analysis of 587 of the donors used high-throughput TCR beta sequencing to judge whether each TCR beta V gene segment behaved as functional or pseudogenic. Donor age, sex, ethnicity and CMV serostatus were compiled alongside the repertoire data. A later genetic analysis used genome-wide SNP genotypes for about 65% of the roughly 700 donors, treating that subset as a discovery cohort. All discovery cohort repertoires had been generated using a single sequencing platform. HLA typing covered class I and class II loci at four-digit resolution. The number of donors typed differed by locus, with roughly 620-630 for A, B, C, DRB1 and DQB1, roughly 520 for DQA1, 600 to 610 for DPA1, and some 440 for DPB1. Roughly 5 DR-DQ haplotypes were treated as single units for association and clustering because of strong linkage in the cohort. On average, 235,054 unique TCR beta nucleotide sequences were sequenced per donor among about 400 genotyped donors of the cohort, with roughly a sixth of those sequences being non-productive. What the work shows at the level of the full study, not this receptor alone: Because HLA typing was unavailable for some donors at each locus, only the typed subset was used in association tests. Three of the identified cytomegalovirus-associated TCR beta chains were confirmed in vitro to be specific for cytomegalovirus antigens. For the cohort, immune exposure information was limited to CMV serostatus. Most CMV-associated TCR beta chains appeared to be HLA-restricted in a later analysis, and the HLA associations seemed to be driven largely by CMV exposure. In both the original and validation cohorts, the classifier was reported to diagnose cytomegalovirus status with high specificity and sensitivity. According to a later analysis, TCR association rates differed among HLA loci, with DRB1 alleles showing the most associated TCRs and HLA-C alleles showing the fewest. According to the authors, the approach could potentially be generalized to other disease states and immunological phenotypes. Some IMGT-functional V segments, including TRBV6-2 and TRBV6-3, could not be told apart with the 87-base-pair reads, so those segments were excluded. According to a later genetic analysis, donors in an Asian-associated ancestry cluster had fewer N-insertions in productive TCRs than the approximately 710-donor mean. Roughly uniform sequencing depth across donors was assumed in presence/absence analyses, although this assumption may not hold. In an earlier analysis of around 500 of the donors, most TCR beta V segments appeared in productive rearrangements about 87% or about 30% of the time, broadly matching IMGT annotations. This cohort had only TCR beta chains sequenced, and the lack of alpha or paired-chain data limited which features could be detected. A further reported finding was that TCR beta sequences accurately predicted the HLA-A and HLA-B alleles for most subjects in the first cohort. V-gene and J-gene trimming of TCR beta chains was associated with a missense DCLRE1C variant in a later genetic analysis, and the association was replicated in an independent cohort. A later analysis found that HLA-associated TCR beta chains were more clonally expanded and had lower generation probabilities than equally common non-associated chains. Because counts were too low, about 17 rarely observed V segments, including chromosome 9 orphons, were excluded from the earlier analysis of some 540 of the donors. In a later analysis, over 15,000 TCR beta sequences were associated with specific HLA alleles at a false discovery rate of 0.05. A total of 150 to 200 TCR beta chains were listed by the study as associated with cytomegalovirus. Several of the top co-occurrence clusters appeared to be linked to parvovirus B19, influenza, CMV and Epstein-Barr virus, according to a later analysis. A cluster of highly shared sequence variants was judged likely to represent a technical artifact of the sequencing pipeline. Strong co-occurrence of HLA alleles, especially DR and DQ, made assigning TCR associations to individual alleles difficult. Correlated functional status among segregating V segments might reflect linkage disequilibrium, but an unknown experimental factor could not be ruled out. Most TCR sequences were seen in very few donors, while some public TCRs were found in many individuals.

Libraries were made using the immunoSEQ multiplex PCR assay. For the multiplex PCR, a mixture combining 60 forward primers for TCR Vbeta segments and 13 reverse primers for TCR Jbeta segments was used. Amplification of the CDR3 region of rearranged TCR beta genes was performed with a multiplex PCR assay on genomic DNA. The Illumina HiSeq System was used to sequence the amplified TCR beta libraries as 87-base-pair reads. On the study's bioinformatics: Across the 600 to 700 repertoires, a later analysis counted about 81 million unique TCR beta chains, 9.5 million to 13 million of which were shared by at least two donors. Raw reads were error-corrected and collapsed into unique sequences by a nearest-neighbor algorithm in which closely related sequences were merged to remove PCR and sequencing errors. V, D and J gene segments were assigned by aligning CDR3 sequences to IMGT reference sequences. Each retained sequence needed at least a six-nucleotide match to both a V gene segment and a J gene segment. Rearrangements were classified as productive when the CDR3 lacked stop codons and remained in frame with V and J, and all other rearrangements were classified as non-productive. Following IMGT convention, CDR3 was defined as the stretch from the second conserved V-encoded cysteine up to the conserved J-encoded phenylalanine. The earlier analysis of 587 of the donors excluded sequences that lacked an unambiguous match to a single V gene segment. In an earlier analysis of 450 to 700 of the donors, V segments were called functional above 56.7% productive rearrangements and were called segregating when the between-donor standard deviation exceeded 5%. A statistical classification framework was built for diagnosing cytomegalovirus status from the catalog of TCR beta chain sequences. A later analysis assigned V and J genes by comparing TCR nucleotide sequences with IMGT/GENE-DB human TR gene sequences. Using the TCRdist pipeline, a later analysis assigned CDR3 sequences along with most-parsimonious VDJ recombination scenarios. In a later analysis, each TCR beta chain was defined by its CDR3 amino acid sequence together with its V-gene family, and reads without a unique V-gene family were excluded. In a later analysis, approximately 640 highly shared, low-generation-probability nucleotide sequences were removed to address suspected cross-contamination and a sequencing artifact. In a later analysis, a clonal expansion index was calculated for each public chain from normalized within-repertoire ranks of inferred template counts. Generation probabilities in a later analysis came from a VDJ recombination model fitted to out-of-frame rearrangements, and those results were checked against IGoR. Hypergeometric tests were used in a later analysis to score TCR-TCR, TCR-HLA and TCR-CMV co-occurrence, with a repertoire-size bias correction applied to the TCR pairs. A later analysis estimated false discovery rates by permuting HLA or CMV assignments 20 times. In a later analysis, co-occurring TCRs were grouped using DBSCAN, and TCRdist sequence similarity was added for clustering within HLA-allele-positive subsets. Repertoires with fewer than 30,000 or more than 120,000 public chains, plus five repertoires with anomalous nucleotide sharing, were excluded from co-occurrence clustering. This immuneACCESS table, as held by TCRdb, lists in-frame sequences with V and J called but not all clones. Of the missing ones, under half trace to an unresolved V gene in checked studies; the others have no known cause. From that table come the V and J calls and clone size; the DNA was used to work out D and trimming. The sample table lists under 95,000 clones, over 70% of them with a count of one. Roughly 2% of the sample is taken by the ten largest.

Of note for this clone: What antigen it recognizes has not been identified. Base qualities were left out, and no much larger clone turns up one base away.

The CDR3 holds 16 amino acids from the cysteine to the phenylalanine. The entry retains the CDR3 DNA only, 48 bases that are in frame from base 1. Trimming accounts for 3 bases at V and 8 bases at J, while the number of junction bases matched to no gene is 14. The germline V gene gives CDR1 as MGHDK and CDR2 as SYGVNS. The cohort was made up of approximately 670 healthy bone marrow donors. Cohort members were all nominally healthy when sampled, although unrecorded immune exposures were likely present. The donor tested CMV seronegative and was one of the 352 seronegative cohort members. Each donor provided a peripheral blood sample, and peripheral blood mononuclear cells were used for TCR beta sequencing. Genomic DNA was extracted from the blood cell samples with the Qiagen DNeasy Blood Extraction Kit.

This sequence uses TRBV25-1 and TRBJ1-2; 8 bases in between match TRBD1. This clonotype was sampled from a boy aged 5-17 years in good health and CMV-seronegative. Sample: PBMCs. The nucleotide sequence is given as TGTGCCAGCAGTGAGGGTTGGACAGGGAATTTTAAGGGCTACACCTTC. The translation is CASSEGWTGNFKGYTF.